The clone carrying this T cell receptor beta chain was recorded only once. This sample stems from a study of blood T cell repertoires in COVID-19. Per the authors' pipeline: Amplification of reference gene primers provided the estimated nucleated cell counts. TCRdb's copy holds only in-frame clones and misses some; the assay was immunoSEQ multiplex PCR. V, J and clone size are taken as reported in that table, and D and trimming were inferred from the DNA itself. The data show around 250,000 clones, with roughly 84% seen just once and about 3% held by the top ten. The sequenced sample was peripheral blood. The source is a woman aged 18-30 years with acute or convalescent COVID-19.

CDR3 protein: CASNGGLAYNEQFF. CDR3 DNA: TGTGCCAGCAACGGGGGACTAGCTTACAATGAGCAGTTCTTC. This chain uses TRBV2 with TRBJ2-1; 9 bases match TRBD2. CDR3 length: 14 residues. V lost 7 bases, J lost 4 bases, and 5 bases stayed unmatched. Germline assignment: CDR1 SNHLY and CDR2 FYNNEI.